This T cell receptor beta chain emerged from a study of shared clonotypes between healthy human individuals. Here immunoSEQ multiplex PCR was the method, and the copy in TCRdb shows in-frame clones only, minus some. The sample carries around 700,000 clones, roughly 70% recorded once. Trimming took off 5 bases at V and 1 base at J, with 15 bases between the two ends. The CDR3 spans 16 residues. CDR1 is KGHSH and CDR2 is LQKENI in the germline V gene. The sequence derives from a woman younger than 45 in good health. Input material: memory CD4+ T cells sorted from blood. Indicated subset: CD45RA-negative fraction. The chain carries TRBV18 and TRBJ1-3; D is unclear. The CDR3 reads CASSTSPTGSGNTIYF. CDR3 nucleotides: TGTGCCAGCTCAACCAGCCCGACGGGATCTGGAAACACCATATATTTT.